This entry describes one TCR beta chain. This clonotype was picked up a small number of times. Its antigen is not yet known. There are no base qualities to consult, and no much larger clone falls within one base. To test the sensitivity and accuracy of the pipeline, known numbers of KT2, a T cell clone whose TCR had already been sequenced, were spiked into unfractionated PBMC. A range of KT2-to-PBMC ratios was set up by mixing KT2 cells into a fixed number of PBMC. Library creation used UMI-ligation and nested PCR. A single-stranded oligonucleotide bearing the Illumina SP2 sequence and a UMI was ligated to the 3' end of the cDNA with T4 RNA ligase 1. PCR1 was run for approximately 4 cycles (98 degrees C for 15 s, 69 degrees C for 30 s, 72 degrees C for 40 s), and an equimolar mix of RC1.1 and RC1.2, covering TRBC1 and TRBC2, was used as the beta primer. Starting at PCR2, the TCR alpha and beta chains were handled separately, and sample indices and Illumina adaptors were added. The UMI, placed after an 8-base spacer, consisted of 12 random nucleotides arranged as two hexamers with a spacer between them. Libraries were sequenced on an Illumina MiSeq using v2 2x251 paired-end chemistry, with about a dozen samples typically included per run. PhiX DNA at roughly 5-7.5% was added to each sequencing library to increase diversity. Concerning the study's data processing: Raw reads were converted to FASTQ with bcl2fastq and demultiplexed by dual indices using Demultiplexor. Decombinator assigned V and J genes by tag matching, allowing a single base-pair mismatch. Collapsinator used UMIs to correct both sequencing errors and frequency errors arising from PCR heterogeneity. CDR3Translator turned Decombinator identifiers into nucleotide sequence, translated that sequence into amino acids, and pulled out the CDR3 based on C- and N-terminal motifs. Each distinct KT2 TCR was counted as a cluster of KT2 sequences sharing one unique molecular identifier. TCRdb trimmed public reads at Q25 via fastp, called clones via MiXCR and kept in-frame beta chains. Each entry merges the rows of one CDR3 protein and shows their most common DNA and genes. The V and J calls reflect TCRdb's pipeline rather than the authors' work. The sample includes around 56,000 distinct CDR3 sequences, with roughly an eighth observed a single time. Of the sample, about 9.4% falls within the top ten clones.

This specimen comes from a study of quantifying T cell responses using KT2 cells (dated by TCRdb to 2015 to 2018). For the wider study: RNA was DNase-treated and reverse transcribed with TCR alpha and beta constant-region primers, mostly using SuperScript III. The efficiency of the T4 ligation step under optimum conditions was estimated to be above 9.5%. To avoid over-amplification, PCR2 was carried out as a SYBR Green qPCR and halted once a predetermined fluorescence threshold was reached.

Beyond this particular receptor, the publication reports: KT2 sequences were still detected at the lowest spike-in tested, roughly one KT2 cell per 100,000 PBMC. The study did not include a side-by-side comparison of this pipeline with other TCR sequencing techniques. Detection of KT2 sequences showed saturation at very high KT2 spike-in numbers. The numbers of KT2 alpha and beta sequences increased linearly with the number of input KT2 cells across several orders of magnitude.

Trimming removed 3 bases from V and 1 base from J, leaving 5 bases between the germline ends. Per the germline V gene, SGHVS is the CDR1 and FQNEAQ is the CDR2. The CDR3, cysteine through phenylalanine, is 13 amino acids long. The only DNA kept is the CDR3, 39 bases in frame from the first base. This receptor chain uses TRBV7-8 and TRBJ2-3; confidence is insufficient to name the D gene. Sequencing was carried out using PBMCs spiked with cells of the T cell clone KT2. The TCR comes from a human donor. The CDR3 protein sequence reads: CASSFGGTDTQYF. The nucleotide sequence is given as TGTGCCAGCAGCTTTGGTGGCACAGATACGCAGTATTTT. The variable domain in full, with residues beyond the CDR3 obtained from the reference TRBV7-8 and TRBJ2-3 genes, is GAGVSQSPRYKVAKRGQDVALRCDPISGHVSLFWYQQALGQGPEFLTYFQNEAQLDKSGLPSDRFFAERPEGSVSTLKIQRTQQEDSAVYLCASSFGGTDTQYFGPGTRLTVL.